The rows below give T cell receptor beta chains drawn from one sample of a study of beta chain features in type 1 diabetes. TCRdb's copy holds only in-frame clones and misses some; the assay was immunoSEQ multiplex PCR. The repertoire holds just under 150,000 clones, with more than 10% as singletons. Source material: central memory CD4+ T cells from blood. The receptors originated from a man aged 18-30 years with type 1 diabetes. CDR3s leave out the opening cysteine and the closing phenylalanine or tryptophan. D genes are given only for firm matches.

D,length,J,V,CDR3
.,12,TRBJ2-5,TRBV6-5,ASKAYGSQGTQY
TRBD2,11,TRBJ2-1,TRBV29-1,SVDSGDDNEQF
.,10,TRBJ2-7,TRBV2,ASRTDSREQY
.,11,TRBJ2-7,TRBV5-1,ASSTDRHNEQY
TRBD2,10,TRBJ2-5,TRBV30,AWRRGEETQY
.,10,TRBJ2-1,TRBV7-9,ASIPEGNEQF
.,13,TRBJ2-1,TRBV7-3,ASSLDSGGYNEQF
TRBD1,12,TRBJ1-2,TRBV6-6,ASSPGGSYYGYT
TRBD1,12,TRBJ2-7,TRBV30,AWTGTGIHYEQY
.,11,TRBJ2-1,TRBV5-6,ASSPTGRNEQF
TRBD1,14,TRBJ1-5,TRBV18,ASSGTGESSNQPQH
.,12,TRBJ1-1,TRBV7-9,ASSFWSVDTEAF
.,17,TRBJ2-1,TRBV30,AWTLGRLPYPSSYNEQF
.,9,TRBJ1-2,TRBV10-3,AISESNGYT
TRBD1,11,TRBJ2-7,TRBV2,AKGGTGGKEQY
.,10,TRBJ1-1,TRBV28,ASSSVDTEAF
.,12,TRBJ1-1,TRBV18,ASSRISSNTEAF
TRBD1,13,TRBJ2-3,TRBV7-2,ASSFTGTGPDTQY
.,17,TRBJ1-1,TRBV21-1,ASSKALCVTGGLNTEAF
TRBD1,11,TRBJ2-5,TRBV5-1,ASQQGTQETQY
.,15,TRBJ1-2,TRBV27,ASSLRARDVALYGYT
TRBD2,12,TRBJ2-5,TRBV7-9,AGTSGIEQETQY
.,10,TRBJ2-3,TRBV6-1,ASSLHTDTQY
TRBD1,11,TRBJ1-1,TRBV25-1,ASPQAGGTEAF
.,12,TRBJ2-5,TRBV18,ASSGEAGKETQY
.,11,TRBJ2-2,TRBV30,AYDRTSSGELF
.,12,TRBJ2-7,TRBV5-1,ASSLGTLSYEQY
.,12,TRBJ2-5,TRBV5-1,ASSFDGGQETQY
.,12,TRBJ1-1,TRBV6-1,AITRGLANTEAF
TRBD2,12,TRBJ2-7,TRBV7-2,ASSPGLAGTEQY